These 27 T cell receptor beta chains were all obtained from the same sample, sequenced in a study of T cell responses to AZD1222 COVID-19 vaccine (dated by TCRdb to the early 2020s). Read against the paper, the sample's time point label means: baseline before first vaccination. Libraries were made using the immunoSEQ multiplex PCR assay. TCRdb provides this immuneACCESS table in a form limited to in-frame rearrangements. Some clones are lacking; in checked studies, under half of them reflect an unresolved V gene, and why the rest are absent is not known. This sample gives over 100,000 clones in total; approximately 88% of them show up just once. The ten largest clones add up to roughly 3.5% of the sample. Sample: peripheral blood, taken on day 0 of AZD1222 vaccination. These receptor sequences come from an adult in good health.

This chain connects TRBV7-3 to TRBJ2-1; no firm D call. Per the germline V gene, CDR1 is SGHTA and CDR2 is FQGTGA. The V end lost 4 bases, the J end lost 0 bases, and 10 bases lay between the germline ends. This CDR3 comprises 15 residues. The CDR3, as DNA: TGTGCCAGCAGCTCCCTCCGCAGCTCCTACAATGAGCAGTTCTTC. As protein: CASSSLRSSYNEQFF.

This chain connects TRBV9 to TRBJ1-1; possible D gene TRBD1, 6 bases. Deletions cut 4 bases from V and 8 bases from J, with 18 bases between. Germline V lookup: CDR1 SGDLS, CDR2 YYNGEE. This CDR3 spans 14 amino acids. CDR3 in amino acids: CASSPLGGQREAFF. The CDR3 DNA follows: TGTGCCAGCAGCCCCTTAGGGGGACAAAGGGAAGCTTTCTTT. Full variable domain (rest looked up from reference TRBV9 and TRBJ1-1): DSGVTQTPKHLITATGQRVTLRCSPRSGDLSVYWYQQSLDQGLQFLIQYYNGEERAKGNILERFSAQQFPDLHSELNLSSLELGDSALYFCASSPLGGQREAFFGQGTRLTVV.

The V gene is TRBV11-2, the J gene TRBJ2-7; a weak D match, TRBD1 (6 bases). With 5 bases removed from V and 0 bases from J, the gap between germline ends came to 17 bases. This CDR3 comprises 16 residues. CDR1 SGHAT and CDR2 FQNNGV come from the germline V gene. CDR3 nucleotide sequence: TGTGCCAGCAGCCTGGGGCCCGGGACAAGCTCCTACGAGCAGTACTTC. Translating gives CASSLGPGTSSYEQYF.

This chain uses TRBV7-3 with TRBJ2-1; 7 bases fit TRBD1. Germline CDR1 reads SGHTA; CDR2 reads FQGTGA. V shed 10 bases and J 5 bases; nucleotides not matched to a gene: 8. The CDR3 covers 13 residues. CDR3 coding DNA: TGTGCCACCTCCAGGGACAGAGACAATGAGCAGTTCTTC. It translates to CATSRDRDNEQFF.

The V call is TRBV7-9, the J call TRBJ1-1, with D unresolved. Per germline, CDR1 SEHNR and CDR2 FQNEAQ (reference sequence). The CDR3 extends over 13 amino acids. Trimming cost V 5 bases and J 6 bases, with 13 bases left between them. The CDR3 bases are TGTGCCAGCAGCCGGGAGGCAGGTTCTGAAGCTTTCTTT. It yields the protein CASSREAGSEAFF.

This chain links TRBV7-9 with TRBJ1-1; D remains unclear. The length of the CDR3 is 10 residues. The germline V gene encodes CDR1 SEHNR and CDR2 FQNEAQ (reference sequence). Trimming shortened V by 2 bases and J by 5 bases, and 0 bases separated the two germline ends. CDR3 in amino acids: CASSLTEAFF. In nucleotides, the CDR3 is TGTGCCAGCAGCTTAACTGAAGCTTTCTTT.

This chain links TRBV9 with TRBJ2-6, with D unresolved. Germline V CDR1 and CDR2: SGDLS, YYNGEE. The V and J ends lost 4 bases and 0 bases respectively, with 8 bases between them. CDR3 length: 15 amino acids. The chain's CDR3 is CASSSIPSGANVLTF. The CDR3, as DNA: TGTGCCAGCAGCTCCATACCCTCTGGGGCCAACGTCCTGACTTTC. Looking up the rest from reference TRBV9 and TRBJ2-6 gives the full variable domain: DSGVTQTPKHLITATGQRVTLRCSPRSGDLSVYWYQQSLDQGLQFLIQYYNGEERAKGNILERFSAQQFPDLHSELNLSSLELGDSALYFCASSSIPSGANVLTFGAGSRLTVL.

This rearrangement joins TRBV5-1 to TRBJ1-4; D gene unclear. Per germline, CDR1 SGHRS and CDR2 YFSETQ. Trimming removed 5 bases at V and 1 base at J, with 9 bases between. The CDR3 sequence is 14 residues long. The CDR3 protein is CASRAPLTNEKLFF. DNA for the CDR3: TGCGCCAGCAGGGCACCGCTAACTAATGAAAAACTGTTTTTT. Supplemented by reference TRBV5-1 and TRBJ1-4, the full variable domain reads KAGVTQTPRYLIKTRGQQVTLSCSPISGHRSVSWYQQTPGQGLQFLFEYFSETQRNKGNFPGRFSGRQFSNSRSEMNVSTLELGDSALYLCASRAPLTNEKLFFGSGTQLSVL.

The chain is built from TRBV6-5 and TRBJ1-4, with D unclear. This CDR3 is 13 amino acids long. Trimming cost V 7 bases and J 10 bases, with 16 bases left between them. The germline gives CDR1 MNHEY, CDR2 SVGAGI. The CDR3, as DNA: TGTGCCAGCAACCCAGGAGGATCTGGAAAACTGTTTTTT. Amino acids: CASNPGGSGKLFF.

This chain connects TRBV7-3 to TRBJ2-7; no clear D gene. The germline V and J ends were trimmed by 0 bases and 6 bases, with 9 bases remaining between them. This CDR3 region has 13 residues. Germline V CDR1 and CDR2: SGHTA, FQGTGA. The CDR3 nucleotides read TGTGCCAGCAGCTTAACCCAGGTCGGCGAGCAGTACTTC. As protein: CASSLTQVGEQYF.

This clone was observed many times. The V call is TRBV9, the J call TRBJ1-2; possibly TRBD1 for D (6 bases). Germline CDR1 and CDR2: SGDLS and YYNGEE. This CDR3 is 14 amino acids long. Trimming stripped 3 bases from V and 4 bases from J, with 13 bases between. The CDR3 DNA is TGTGCCAGCAGCGACAGGGATTTCGGCTATGGCTACACCTTC. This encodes CASSDRDFGYGYTF.

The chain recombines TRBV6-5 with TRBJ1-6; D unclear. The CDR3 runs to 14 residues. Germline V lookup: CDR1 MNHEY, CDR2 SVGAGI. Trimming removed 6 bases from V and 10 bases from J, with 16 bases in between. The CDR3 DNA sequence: TGTGCCAGCAGGAAATCGACCCTCAGCTCACCCCTCCACTTT. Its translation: CASRKSTLSSPLHF.

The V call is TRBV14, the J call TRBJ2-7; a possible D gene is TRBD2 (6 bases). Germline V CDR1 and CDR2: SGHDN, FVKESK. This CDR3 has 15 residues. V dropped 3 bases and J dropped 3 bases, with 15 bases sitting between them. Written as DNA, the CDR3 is TGTGCCAGCAGCCACCTCGGGACTTCTCACTACGAGCAGTACTTC. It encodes CASSHLGTSHYEQYF.

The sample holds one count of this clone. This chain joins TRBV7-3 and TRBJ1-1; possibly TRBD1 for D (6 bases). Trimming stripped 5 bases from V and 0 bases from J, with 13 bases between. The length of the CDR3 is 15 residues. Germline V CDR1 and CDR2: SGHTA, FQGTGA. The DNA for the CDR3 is TGTGCCAGCAGCAATACAGGGTCGATGAACACTGAAGCTTTCTTT. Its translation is CASSNTGSMNTEAFF. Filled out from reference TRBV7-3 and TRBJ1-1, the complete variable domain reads GAGVSQTPSNKVTEKGKYVELRCDPISGHTALYWYRQSLGQGPEFLIYFQGTGAADDSGLPNDRFFAVRPEGSVSTLKIQRTERGDSAVYLCASSNTGSMNTEAFFGQGTRLTVV.

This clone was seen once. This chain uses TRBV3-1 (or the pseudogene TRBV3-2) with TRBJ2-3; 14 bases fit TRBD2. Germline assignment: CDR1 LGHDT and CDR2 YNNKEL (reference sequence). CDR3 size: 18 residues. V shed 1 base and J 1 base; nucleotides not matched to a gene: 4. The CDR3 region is CASSQGLAGGLGTDTQYF. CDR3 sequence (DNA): TGTGCCAGCAGCCAAGGACTAGCGGGGGGGCTGGGCACAGATACGCAGTATTTT.

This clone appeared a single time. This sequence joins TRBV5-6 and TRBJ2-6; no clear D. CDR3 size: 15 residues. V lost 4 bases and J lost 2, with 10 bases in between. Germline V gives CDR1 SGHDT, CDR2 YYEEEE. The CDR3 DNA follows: TGTGCCAGCAGCACCGCCGCGGCTGGGGCCAACGTCCTGACTTTC. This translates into CASSTAAAGANVLTF.

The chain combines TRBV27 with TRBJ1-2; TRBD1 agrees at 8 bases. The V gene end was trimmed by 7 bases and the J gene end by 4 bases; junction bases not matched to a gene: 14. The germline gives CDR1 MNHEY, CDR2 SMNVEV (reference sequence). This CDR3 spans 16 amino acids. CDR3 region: CASTQKWDRIVYGYTF. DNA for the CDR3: TGTGCCAGCACCCAGAAGTGGGACAGGATCGTCTATGGCTACACCTTC.

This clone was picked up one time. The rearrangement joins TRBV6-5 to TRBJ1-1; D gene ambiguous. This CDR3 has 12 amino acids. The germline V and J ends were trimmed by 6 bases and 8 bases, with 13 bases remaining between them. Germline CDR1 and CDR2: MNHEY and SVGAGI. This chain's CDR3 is CASRPADLEAFF. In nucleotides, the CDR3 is TGTGCCAGCAGACCGGCAGACTTAGAAGCTTTCTTT.

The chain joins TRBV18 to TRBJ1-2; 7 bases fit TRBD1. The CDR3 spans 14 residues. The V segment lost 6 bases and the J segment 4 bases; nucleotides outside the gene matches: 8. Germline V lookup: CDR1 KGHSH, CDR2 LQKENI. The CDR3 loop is CASSLPGQPYGYTF. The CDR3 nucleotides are TGTGCCAGCTCCCTGCCGGGACAGCCCTATGGCTACACCTTC.

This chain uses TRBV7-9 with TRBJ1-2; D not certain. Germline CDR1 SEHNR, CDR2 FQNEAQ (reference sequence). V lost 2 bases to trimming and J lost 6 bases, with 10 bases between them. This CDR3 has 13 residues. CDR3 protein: CASSLRTVDGYTF. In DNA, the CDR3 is TGTGCCAGCAGCTTACGGACGGTGGATGGCTACACCTTC.

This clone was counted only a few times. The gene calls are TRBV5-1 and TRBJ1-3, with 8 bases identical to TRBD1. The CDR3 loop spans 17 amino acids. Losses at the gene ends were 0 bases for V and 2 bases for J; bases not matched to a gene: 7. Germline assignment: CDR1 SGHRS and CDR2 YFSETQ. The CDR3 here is CASSLGGDRLPGNTIYF. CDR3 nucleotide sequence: TGCGCCAGCAGCTTGGGTGGGGACAGGCTCCCTGGAAACACCATATATTTT.

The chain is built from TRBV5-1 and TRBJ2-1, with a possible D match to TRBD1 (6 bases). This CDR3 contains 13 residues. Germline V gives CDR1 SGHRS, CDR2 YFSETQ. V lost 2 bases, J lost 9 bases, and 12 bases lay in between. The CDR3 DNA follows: TGCGCCAGCAGCTTAACACAGGGTATTGAGCAGTTCTTC. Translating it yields CASSLTQGIEQFF.

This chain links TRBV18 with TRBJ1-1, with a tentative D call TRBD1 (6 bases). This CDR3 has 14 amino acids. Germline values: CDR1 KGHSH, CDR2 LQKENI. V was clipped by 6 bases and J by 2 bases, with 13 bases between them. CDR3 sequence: CASSLGASNTEAFF. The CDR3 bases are TGTGCCAGCTCGCTGGGGGCATCAAACACTGAAGCTTTCTTT.

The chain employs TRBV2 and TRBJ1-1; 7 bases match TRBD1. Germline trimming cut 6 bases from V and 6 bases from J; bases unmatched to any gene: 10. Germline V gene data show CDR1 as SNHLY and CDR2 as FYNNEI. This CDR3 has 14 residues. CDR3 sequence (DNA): TGTGCCAGCAGCCTTGGACAGGTAGAACCTGAAGCTTTCTTT. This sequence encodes CASSLGQVEPEAFF.

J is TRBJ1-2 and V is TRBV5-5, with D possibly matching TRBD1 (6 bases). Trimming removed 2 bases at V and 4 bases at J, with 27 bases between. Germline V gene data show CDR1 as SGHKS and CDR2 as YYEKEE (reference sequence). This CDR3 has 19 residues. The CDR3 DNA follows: TGTGCCAGCAGCTTACTACCTCGACCTACAGGAGGGGGAAGCTATGGCTACACCTTC. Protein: CASSLLPRPTGGGSYGYTF.

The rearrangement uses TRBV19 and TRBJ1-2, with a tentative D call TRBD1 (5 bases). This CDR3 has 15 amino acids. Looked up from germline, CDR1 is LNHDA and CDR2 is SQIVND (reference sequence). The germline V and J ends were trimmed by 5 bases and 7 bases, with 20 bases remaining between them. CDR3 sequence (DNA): TGTGCCAGTAGTGCCCAAGGCGGGACTTCGGGTGGCTACACCTTC. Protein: CASSAQGGTSGGYTF.

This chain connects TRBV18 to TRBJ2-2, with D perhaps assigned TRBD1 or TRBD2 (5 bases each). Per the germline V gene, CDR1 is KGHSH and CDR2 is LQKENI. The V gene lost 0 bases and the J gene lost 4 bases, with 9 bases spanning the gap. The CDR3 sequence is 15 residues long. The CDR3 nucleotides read TGTGCCAGCTCACCACCTCGGGGCGGCACCGGGGAGCTGTTTTTT. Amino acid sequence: CASSPPRGGTGELFF.